This TCR beta chain derives from a study of cytomegalovirus exposure and HLA in healthy donors. This CDR3 is 15 amino acids long. Germline V CDR1 and CDR2: MGHRA, YSYEKL. Trimming cost V 2 bases and J 3 bases, with 14 bases left between them. It was healthy bone marrow donors who served as donors. Whole-study results and caveats: Likely technical artifact: a cluster of highly shared sequence variants. Reportedly, a later analysis found an Asian-associated ancestry cluster had fewer N-insertions than the roughly 630-donor mean.

A note on this clone: Its antigen is currently unknown.

The PCR used 60 Vbeta and 13 Jbeta primers. Sequencing used immunoSEQ multiplex PCR; TCRdb keeps in-frame clones, though not all of them. The data contain approximately 170,000 clones, around 78% of them singletons. The rearrangement uses TRBV4-1 and TRBJ2-7; TRBD1 might be the D (8 bases). The receptor was derived from a woman aged 40 to 50 in good health and CMV-seropositive. Material for sequencing was PBMCs. The DNA for the CDR3 is TGCGCCAGCAGCCAACAAACAGGGGGGGGCTACGAGCAGTACTTC. Translation: CASSQQTGGGYEQYF.